These T cell receptor beta chains were read from a single sample in a study of T cells in Graves' hyperthyroidism and ophthalmopathy. TCRdb itself ran the multiplex PCR reads through MiXCR, one entry per CDR3 protein. This sample has fewer than 600,000 distinct CDR3 sequences, with around 15% found just once. Sequenced input: blood. These receptors were collected from a woman in her 40s with Graves' hyperthyroidism. Each CDR3 is given with its conserved first and last residue. A D gene is named only where the DNA matches it firmly.

>TRBV5-1|NA
CASSLAISQVGDEQYF
>TRBV11-2|NA
CASSLASIGNTEAFF
>TRBV5-1|NA
CASSVGGIPTGELFF
>TRBV7-9|TRBD1
CASSGGPGTGIYEQYF
>TRBV6-2/TRBV6-3|NA
CASSYGGTREQYF
>TRBV19|NA
CASSIAPGEAFYEQYF
>TRBV6-5|NA
CASSYSIPRGNSPLHF
>TRBV4-2|NA
CASSQAQYEQFF
>TRBV9|NA
CASNMGGLGHQPQHF
>TRBV9|NA
CASSVEGRGFYNEQFF
>TRBV5-6|NA
CASSTRGLTLNEQFF
>TRBV18|NA
CASSIEDSSDYGYTF
>TRBV5-1|TRBD2
CASSDPGLAGSTDTQYF
>TRBV7-2|NA
CASSLFAASGNTIYF
>TRBV5-5|NA
CASSPGNRVGEQYF
>TRBV27|TRBD1
CASSLSPGQGTFEQYF
>TRBV3-1|NA
CASSQGILVGLGETQYF
>TRBV7-2|NA
CASSLELVGAGGNEQFF
>TRBV12-3/TRBV12-4|TRBD1
CASTATGIRGSPLHF
>TRBV29-1|NA
CSVKYTGELFF
>TRBV5-5|NA
CASSSATGRNEQYF
>TRBV11-3|TRBD2
CASSPLASGSTDTQYF
>TRBV12-3/TRBV12-4|NA
CASSLAGGWESATNEKLFF
>TRBV7-9|NA
CASSLAGSAEGYTF
>TRBV28|NA
CASSPGHLSSYEQYF
>TRBV9|TRBD2
CASSDNSGSIPYEQYF
>TRBV2|NA
CASKGGANTGELFF
>TRBV2|TRBD1
CASSEGFWGQVNEKLFF
>TRBV10-3|TRBD2
CAISDTSGSPETQYF
>TRBV12-3/TRBV12-4|NA
CASSFSAGGAITF
>TRBV3-1|TRBD2
CASSQELAESYNEQFF
>TRBV7-2|NA
CASSLVGGANYGYTF
>TRBV2|NA
CGSSAERDYNSPLHF
>TRBV4-1|TRBD2
CASSQPSGGDFGNEQFF
>TRBV7-2|TRBD1
CASSSGQGSTDTQYF
>TRBV7-9|NA
CASSPPGGQDSYEQYF
>TRBV19|TRBD1
CASRKPGQGYSPLHF
>TRBV7-8|TRBD2
CASVDFVGGASSYEQYF
>TRBV28|TRBD1
CASSLEDRGRYGYTF
>TRBV18|NA
CASSPTLGLEAFF
>TRBV7-9|TRBD1
CASTVGQQNDEQYF
>TRBV20-1|NA
CSARTGPAYEQYF
>TRBV28|TRBD1
CASSSPGQGALGEQFF
>TRBV12-3/TRBV12-4|TRBD1
CASRPFPGTGRLYGYTF
>TRBV20-1|TRBD1
CSATRQGPEQYF
>TRBV25-1|TRBD1
CASSGLGTAQETQYF
>TRBV7-2|TRBD1
CASSFQGGYNYEQYF
>TRBV5-1|NA
CASSIQTGEAGELFF
>TRBV28|NA
CASTDGPGGLAKNIQYF
>TRBV20-1|TRBD2
CSASRPGLAGRNEQFF
>TRBV5-1|NA
CASSLTTGMSGEPFF
>TRBV27|TRBD2
CASSRRGTSGMAYNEQFF
>TRBV9|NA
CASSVGTGMNTEAFF